One T cell receptor (beta chain) is described in this entry. V lost 4 bases and J lost 5, with 10 bases in between. The CDR3 consists of 13 residues. Germline assignment: CDR1 SGHTA and CDR2 FQGTGA. The data were obtained in a study of T-cell reconstitution after alpha-beta-depleted transplantation in children. It was with unique molecular identifiers that the TCRbeta library was prepared. One entry per CDR3 protein, called by TCRdb with MiXCR from the PCR reads. Seen here are tens of thousands of distinct CDR3 sequences, under 8% observed once, and the top ten hold about 7%. The source of this sequence is a male patient aged 5 to 17 who had a stem cell transplant for acute myeloid leukemia, so the T cells may come from the graft donor. The chain joins TRBV7-3 to TRBJ2-3, with D unclear. Material: PBMCs, mostly from graft donor cells, obtained 180 days after TCRalphabeta/CD19-depleted stem cell transplant. CDR3 nucleotides: TGTGCCAGCAGCTCGGGCGTGGGAGATACGCAGTATTTT. Translation gives CASSSGVGDTQYF. The variable domain in full, with the rest retrieved from reference TRBV7-3 and TRBJ2-3, is GAGVSQTPSNKVTEKGKYVELRCDPISGHTALYWYRQSLGQGPEFLIYFQGTGAADDSGLPNDRFFAVRPEGSVSTLKIQRTERGDSAVYLCASSSGVGDTQYFGPGTRLTVL.